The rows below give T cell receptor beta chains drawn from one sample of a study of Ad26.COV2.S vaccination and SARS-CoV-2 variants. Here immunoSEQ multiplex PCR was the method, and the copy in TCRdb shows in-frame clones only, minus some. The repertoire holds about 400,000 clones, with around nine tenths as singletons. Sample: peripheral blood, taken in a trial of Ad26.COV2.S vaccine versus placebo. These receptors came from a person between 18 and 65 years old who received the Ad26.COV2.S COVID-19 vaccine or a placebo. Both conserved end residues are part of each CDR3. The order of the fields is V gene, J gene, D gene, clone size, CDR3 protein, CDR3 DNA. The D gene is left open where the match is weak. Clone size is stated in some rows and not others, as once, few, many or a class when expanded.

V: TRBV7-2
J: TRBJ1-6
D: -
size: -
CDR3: CASSLNFSPLHF
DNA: TGTGCCAGCAGCTTAAATTTTTCACCCCTCCACTTT

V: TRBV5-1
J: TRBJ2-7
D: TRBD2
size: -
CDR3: CASSPILAGGLYEQYF
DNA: TGCGCCAGCAGCCCGATACTAGCGGGAGGGCTCTACGAGCAGTACTTC

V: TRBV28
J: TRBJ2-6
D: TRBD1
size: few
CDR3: CASSLPQGALVAGANVLTF
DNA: TGTGCCAGCAGTTTACCACAGGGGGCGCTGGTAGCTGGGGCCAACGTCCTGACTTTC

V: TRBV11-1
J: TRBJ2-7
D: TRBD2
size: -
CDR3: CASSRGLAGTSGEQYF
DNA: TGTGCCAGCAGCCGGGGACTAGCGGGGACATCGGGGGAGCAGTACTTC

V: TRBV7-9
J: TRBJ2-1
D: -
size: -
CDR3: CASSLGQAIGDEQFF
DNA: TGTGCCAGCAGCTTAGGGCAGGCGATAGGCGATGAGCAGTTCTTC

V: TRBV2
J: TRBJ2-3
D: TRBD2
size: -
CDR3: CASSPLATSTDTQYF
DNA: TGTGCCAGCAGTCCACTAGCGACCAGCACAGATACGCAGTATTTT

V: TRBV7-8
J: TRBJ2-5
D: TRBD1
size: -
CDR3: CASSLRDRGLETQYF
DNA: TGTGCCAGCAGCCTCCGGGACAGGGGGCTAGAGACCCAGTACTTC

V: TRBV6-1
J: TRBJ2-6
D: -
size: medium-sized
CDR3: CASSEDSSGANVLTF
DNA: TGTGCCAGCAGTGAAGACAGCTCTGGGGCCAACGTCCTGACTTTC

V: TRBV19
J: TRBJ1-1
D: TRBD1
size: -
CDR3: CASTTGNRLNTEAFF
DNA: TGTGCCAGTACGACAGGGAATAGGTTGAACACTGAAGCTTTCTTT

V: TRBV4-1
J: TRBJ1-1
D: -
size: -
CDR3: CASRMIGGYNTEAFF
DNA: TGCGCCAGCAGGATGATAGGGGGGTATAACACTGAAGCTTTCTTT

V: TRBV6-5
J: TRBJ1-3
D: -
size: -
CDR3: CASSSHIGDTIYF
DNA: TGTGCCAGCAGTTCCCACATTGGGGACACCATATATTTT

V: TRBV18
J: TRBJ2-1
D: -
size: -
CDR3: CASSPLDEQFF
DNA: TGTGCCAGCTCACCTTTGGATGAGCAGTTCTTC

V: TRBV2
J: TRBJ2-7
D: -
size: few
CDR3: CASYLLGLKRGQYF
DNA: TGTGCCAGCTACCTACTAGGTCTTAAAAGAGGGCAGTACTTC

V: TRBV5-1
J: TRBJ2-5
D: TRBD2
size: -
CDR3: CASSSAGAQETQYF
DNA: TGCGCCAGCAGCTCAGCGGGGGCACAAGAGACCCAGTACTTC

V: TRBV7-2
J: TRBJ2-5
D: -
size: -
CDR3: CASIPQGGGGTQYF
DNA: TGTGCCAGCATCCCTCAGGGGGGCGGGGGGACCCAGTACTTC

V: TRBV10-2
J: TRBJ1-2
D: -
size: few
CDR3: CASSAGFSYGYTF
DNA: TGCGCCAGCAGTGCAGGGTTTTCATATGGCTACACCTTC

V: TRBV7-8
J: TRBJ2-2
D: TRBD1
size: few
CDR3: CASSLARTGRFNTGELFF
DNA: TGTGCCAGCAGCTTAGCGAGGACAGGAAGATTCAACACCGGGGAGCTGTTTTTT

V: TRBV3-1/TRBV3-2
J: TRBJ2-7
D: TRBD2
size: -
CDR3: CASSQANSGRRSYEQYF
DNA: TGTGCCAGCAGCCAAGCCAATAGCGGGAGAAGGTCCTACGAGCAGTACTTC

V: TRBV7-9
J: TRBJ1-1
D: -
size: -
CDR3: CASSFRSGGNTEAFF
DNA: TGTGCCAGCAGCTTCCGTAGTGGCGGGAACACTGAAGCTTTCTTT

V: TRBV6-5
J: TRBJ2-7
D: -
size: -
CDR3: CASSPGPFYEQYF
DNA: TGTGCCAGCAGTCCAGGGCCCTTCTACGAGCAGTACTTC

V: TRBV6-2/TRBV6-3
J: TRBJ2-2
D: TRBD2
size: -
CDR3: CASSYTKTLAGGRNGELFF
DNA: TGTGCCAGCAGTTACACAAAGACCCTAGCGGGAGGGCGGAACGGGGAGCTGTTTTTT

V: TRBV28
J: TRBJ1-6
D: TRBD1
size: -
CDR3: CASSLGQGAWSYNSPLHF
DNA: TGTGCCAGCAGTCTAGGACAGGGGGCTTGGTCCTATAATTCACCCCTCCACTTT

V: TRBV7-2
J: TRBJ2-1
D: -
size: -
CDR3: CASSLVGGGEQFF
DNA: TGTGCCAGCAGCTTAGTGGGGGGAGGTGAGCAGTTCTTC

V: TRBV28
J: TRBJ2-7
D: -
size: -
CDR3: CASSFIGVREQYF
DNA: TGTGCCAGCAGTTTTATAGGGGTTAGAGAGCAGTACTTC

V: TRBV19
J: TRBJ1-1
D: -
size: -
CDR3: CASSMVAGTEAFF
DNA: TGTGCCAGTAGTATGGTGGCAGGCACTGAAGCTTTCTTT

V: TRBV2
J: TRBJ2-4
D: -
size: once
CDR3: CASRYRVGDIQYF
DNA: TGTGCCAGCAGGTACAGGGTAGGGGACATTCAGTACTTC

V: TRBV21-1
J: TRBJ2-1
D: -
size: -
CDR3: CASSKRFMGTSGRSSYNEQFF
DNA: TGTGCCAGCAGCAAACGTTTTATGGGGACTAGCGGGAGGAGCTCCTACAATGAGCAGTTCTTC

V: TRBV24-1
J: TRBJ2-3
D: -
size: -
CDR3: CATKKSGSTDTQYF
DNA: TGTGCCACCAAAAAATCCGGTAGCACAGATACGCAGTATTTT

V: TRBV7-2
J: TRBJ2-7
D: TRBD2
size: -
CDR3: CASSLGGAGIYEQYF
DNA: TGTGCCAGCAGCTTAGGGGGAGCGGGAATCTACGAGCAGTACTTC

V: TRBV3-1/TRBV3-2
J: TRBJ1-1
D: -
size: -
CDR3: CASSYRSLNTEAFF
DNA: TGTGCCAGCAGCTACAGGTCGTTGAACACTGAAGCTTTCTTT

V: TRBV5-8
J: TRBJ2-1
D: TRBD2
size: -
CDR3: CASSSGTSGNDEQFF
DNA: TGTGCCAGCAGCTCCGGGACTAGCGGGAACGATGAGCAGTTCTTC

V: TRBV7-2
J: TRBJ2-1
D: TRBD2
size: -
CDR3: CASSFISGSGNEQFF
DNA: TGTGCCAGCAGCTTTATCAGCGGGAGTGGGAATGAGCAGTTCTTC

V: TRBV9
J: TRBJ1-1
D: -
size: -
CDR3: CASSVGKGSNTEAFF
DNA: TGTGCCAGCAGCGTAGGAAAGGGATCGAACACTGAAGCTTTCTTT